A single sample gave rise to the 30 T cell receptor beta chains below, sequenced in a study of blood T cell repertoires in COVID-19. Sequencing used immunoSEQ multiplex PCR; TCRdb keeps in-frame clones, though not all of them. The table shows some 330,000 clones, with about 87% occurring only once. Sequences were obtained from PBMCs or T cells enriched from blood (not recorded which). Receptors were obtained from a man in his thirties or forties who had recovered from COVID-19.

This chain links TRBV28 with TRBJ1-2, with 8 bases matching TRBD1. This CDR3 comprises 12 residues. V lost 5 bases to trimming and J lost 7 bases; unmatched junction nucleotides: 3. CDR1 and CDR2 from the germline V gene are MDHEN and SYDVKM. The CDR3 protein is CASSVQGAGYTF. CDR3 nucleotide sequence: TGTGCCAGCAGTGTCCAGGGGGCTGGCTACACCTTC.

The chain links TRBV5-5 to TRBJ1-3; D call uncertain. Germline-derived CDR1 and CDR2 are SGHKS and YYEKEE (reference sequence). The germline V and J ends were trimmed by 1 base and 3 bases, with 8 bases remaining between them. The CDR3 totals 14 residues. The CDR3 loop is CASSLIGDGNTIYF. CDR3 DNA: TGTGCCAGCAGCTTGATCGGGGATGGAAACACCATATATTTT. Together with reference TRBV5-5 and TRBJ1-3, the CDR3 gives the full variable domain: DAGVTQSPTHLIKTRGQQVTLRCSPISGHKSVSWYQQVLGQGPQFIFQYYEKEERGRGNFPDRFSARQFPNYSSELNVNALLLGDSALYLCASSLIGDGNTIYFGEGSWLTVV.

CDR3 in DNA: TGTGCCAGCAGCGTAGAAGGACACTACAATGAGCAGTTCTTC. Its translation: CASSVEGHYNEQFF. The V call is TRBV9, the J call TRBJ2-1; maybe TRBD1 (5 bases). In germline, CDR1 is SGDLS, CDR2 YYNGEE. The CDR3 is 14 amino acids. V was cut by 0 bases and J by 3 bases, with 7 bases left in between.

The J gene is TRBJ2-5, the V gene TRBV27, with a tentative D call TRBD1 (7 bases). The CDR3 loop spans 15 amino acids. Per the germline V gene, CDR1 is MNHEY and CDR2 is SMNVEV (reference sequence). Between the trimmed V and J ends, which lost 3 bases and 6 bases, there was a span of 17 bases. CDR3 sequence reads: CASSLGRAGGKTQYF. The CDR3 DNA reads TGTGCCAGCAGTTTGGGTCGGGCAGGGGGGAAGACCCAGTACTTC.

V and J are TRBV5-1 and TRBJ2-4, with 9 bases lining up with TRBD1. Germline CDR1 SGHRS, CDR2 YFSETQ. V dropped 7 bases and J dropped 0; count of bases not matched to a gene: 20. CDR3 length: 20 amino acids. CDR3 DNA sequence: TGCGCCAGCCCTCGGAGAAACAGGGGGCCACCGGAGGTAGCCAAAAACATTCAGTACTTC. It specifies CASPRRNRGPPEVAKNIQYF.

The V call is TRBV19, the J call TRBJ1-3; D gene uncertain. CDR3 length: 15 residues. Deletions cut 4 bases from V and 1 base from J, with 11 bases between. Per the germline V gene, CDR1 is LNHDA and CDR2 is SQIVND (reference sequence). CDR3 in amino acids: CASSTEGSSGNTIYF. The DNA for the CDR3 is TGTGCCAGTAGTACCGAGGGATCGTCTGGAAACACCATATATTTT.

The J gene is TRBJ2-5, the V gene TRBV20-1, with D possibly matching TRBD1 (6 bases). The CDR3 spans 11 residues. In germline, CDR1 is DFQATT, CDR2 SNEGSKA (reference sequence). Trimming pared 2 bases from V and 13 bases from J, leaving 14 bases between. For the CDR3, the DNA is TGCAGTGCTAGACGAAGGGACACGGCGTACTTC. Translation gives CSARRRDTAYF.

The CDR3 region is CAWSLQGLTQYF. In DNA, the CDR3 is TGTGCCTGGAGCTTACAGGGTCTTACGCAGTATTTT. The rearrangement joins TRBV30 to TRBJ2-3; a possible D gene is TRBD1 (6 bases). Germline assignment: CDR1 GTSNPN and CDR2 SVGIG (reference sequence). The CDR3 is 12 residues long. Trimming took off 3 bases at V and 8 bases at J, with 12 bases between the two ends.

The rearrangement uses TRBV12-3 or TRBV12-4 and TRBJ2-3; D perhaps matches TRBD2 (6 bases). Trimming removed 3 bases from V and 6 bases from J, with 10 bases in between. The CDR3 contains 13 residues. CDR3 DNA sequence: TGTGCCAGCAGTTTGGGGGGAATTGATACGCAGTATTTT. Translation: CASSLGGIDTQYF.

The J gene is TRBJ1-4, the V gene TRBV19, with D possibly TRBD1 on 6 matching bases. CDR3 length equals 15 residues. Germline values: CDR1 LNHDA, CDR2 SQIVND (reference sequence). V was pared by 5 bases and J by 6 bases, with 16 bases between. The CDR3 DNA reads TGTGCCAGTAGTCCAGGGGTCGCGAGGGATGAAAAACTGTTTTTT. Amino acids: CASSPGVARDEKLFF.

V usage is TRBV28 and J usage is TRBJ1-5; 11 nucleotides line up with TRBD1. Germline V gene lookup returns CDR1 MDHEN and CDR2 SYDVKM. V dropped 6 bases and J dropped 9; count of bases not matched to a gene: 4. CDR3 length: 13 residues. In DNA, the CDR3 is TGTGCCAGCAGGGGGACAGGGGGTCGGCCCCAGCATTTT. It translates to CASRGTGGRPQHF.

The rearrangement joins TRBV24-1 to TRBJ2-3, with TRBD2 matching 9 bases. J lost 1 base, V lost 5 bases, and 3 bases had no gene match. This CDR3 contains 15 residues. The germline V gene encodes CDR1 KGHDR and CDR2 SFDVKD. CDR3 in amino acids: CATSAIAGGTDTQYF. CDR3 DNA sequence: TGTGCCACCAGTGCCATAGCGGGGGGCACAGATACGCAGTATTTT.

This chain connects TRBV28 to TRBJ2-2; D is unresolved. This CDR3 is 14 amino acids long. The V end was cut by 6 bases, the J end by 6 bases, with 14 bases between. Germline CDR1 MDHEN, CDR2 SYDVKM. As DNA, the CDR3 is TGTGCCAGCAGAGACTTCAATGAAGCCGGGGAGCTGTTTTTT. Amino acid sequence: CASRDFNEAGELFF.

The J gene is TRBJ2-3, the V gene TRBV3-1 (or the pseudogene TRBV3-2), with D possibly matching TRBD1 (5 bases). The V gene lost 1 base and the J gene lost 8 bases, with 10 bases spanning the gap. The CDR3 has 13 amino acids. The germline V gene encodes CDR1 LGHDT and CDR2 YNNKEL (reference sequence). Here the CDR3 DNA reads TGTGCCAGCAGCCAAGCCCAGGGTGGTACGCAGTATTTT. It translates to CASSQAQGGTQYF.

The chain uses TRBV2 and TRBJ2-5; TRBD2 might be the D (6 bases). Germline V gene lookup returns CDR1 SNHLY and CDR2 FYNNEI. CDR3 length equals 15 residues. Trimming removed 1 base from V and 1 base from J, with 10 bases in between. CDR3 amino acids: CASSEVAGPQETQYF. CDR3 sequence (DNA): TGTGCCAGCAGTGAAGTGGCGGGGCCCCAAGAGACCCAGTACTTC.

J is TRBJ1-6 and V is TRBV6-6; D ambiguous. This CDR3 is built from 15 residues. The ends were cut back, 7 bases at V and 0 bases at J, with 10 bases in the middle. The germline CDR1 and CDR2 sequences are MNHNY and SVGAGI (reference sequence). The CDR3 loop reads CASIQQSSYNSPLHF. The CDR3 DNA reads TGTGCCAGCATTCAACAGAGCTCCTATAATTCACCCCTCCACTTT.

This chain links TRBV2 with TRBJ1-5; the match to TRBD1 covers 8 bases. The junction had 3 bases not matched to a gene; V was cut back by 8 bases and J by 0 bases. The CDR3 sequence is 14 residues long. The germline CDR1 and CDR2 sequences are SNHLY and FYNNEI. The CDR3 protein is CASRQGYSNQPQHF. CDR3 bases: TGTGCCAGCCGACAGGGGTATAGCAATCAGCCCCAGCATTTT. The full variable domain, with the rest looked up from reference TRBV2 and TRBJ1-5, is EPEVTQTPSHQVTQMGQEVILRCVPISNHLYFYWYRQILGQKVEFLVSFYNNEISEKSEIFDDQFSVERPDGSNFTLKIRSTKLEDSAMYFCASRQGYSNQPQHFGDGTRLSIL.

This clone occurred many times. This sequence joins TRBV12-3 or TRBV12-4 and TRBJ1-2; 9 positions agree with TRBD1. The V and J ends lost 6 bases and 5 bases, in that order; junction bases with no gene match: 4. This CDR3 is built from 13 residues. CDR3 residues: CASSHGQGYGYTF. The CDR3 nucleotides read TGTGCCAGCAGCCACGGACAGGGGTATGGCTACACCTTC.

The chain joins TRBV5-5 to TRBJ2-1; D might be TRBD1 (5 bases). CDR3 size: 11 residues. Trimming removed 2 bases at V and 10 bases at J, with 7 bases between. CDR1 SGHKS and CDR2 YYEKEE come from the germline V gene (reference sequence). The CDR3 reads CASSFAGEQFF. For the CDR3, the DNA is TGTGCCAGCAGCTTTGCAGGGGAGCAGTTCTTC.

V and J are TRBV19 and TRBJ2-1; no firm D call. Trimming removed 3 bases from V and 0 bases from J, with 6 bases in between. The length of the CDR3 is 14 residues. Germline CDR1 reads LNHDA; CDR2 reads SQIVND (reference sequence). The CDR3 here is CASSMRHSYNEQFF. The CDR3 bases are TGTGCCAGTAGTATGCGGCACTCCTACAATGAGCAGTTCTTC.

V gene TRBV24-1 combines with J gene TRBJ1-2; 8 nucleotides agree with TRBD1. In germline, CDR1 is KGHDR, CDR2 SFDVKD. The ends lost 5 bases at V and 4 bases at J; junction bases unmatched: 2. This CDR3 region has 13 residues. CDR3 in DNA: TGTGCCACCAGTGCAGGGGGCAGCTATGGCTACACCTTC. It encodes CATSAGGSYGYTF.

The rearrangement joins TRBV5-1 to TRBJ2-2; no reliable D call. Germline CDR1 is SGHRS and CDR2 is YFSETQ. The CDR3 has 13 residues. Trimming left V 2 bases short and J 6 bases short, with 8 bases between. Here the CDR3 reads CASSFTPSGELFF. As DNA, the CDR3 is TGCGCCAGCAGCTTTACTCCCTCCGGGGAGCTGTTTTTT.

This clone was found once. The chain carries TRBV5-8 and TRBJ1-1; the D is unclear. This CDR3 region has 13 residues. Trimming left V 4 bases short and J 7 bases short, with 14 bases between. Germline V gene lookup returns CDR1 SGHTS and CDR2 YDEGEE. The CDR3 coding sequence is TGTGCCAGCAGCGTCACGTCGGGAGGTGAAGCTTTCTTT. Translation: CASSVTSGGEAFF.

This clone was recorded once. The chain recombines TRBV11-2 with TRBJ2-7; D perhaps matches TRBD1 (5 bases). CDR1 and CDR2 (germline): SGHAT, FQNNGV. Deletions cut 5 bases from V and 9 bases from J, with 23 bases between. The CDR3 runs to 15 residues. CDR3 in DNA: TGTGCCAGCAGCCATATGGACATCCATCTACGTGGGCAGTACTTC. Encoded protein: CASSHMDIHLRGQYF.

The rearrangement joins TRBV9 to TRBJ1-3; 7 bases map to TRBD1. V lost 4 bases and J lost 1; bases outside the gene matches: 8. CDR1 is SGDLS and CDR2 is YYNGEE in the germline V gene. The CDR3 has 16 amino acids. Written as DNA, the CDR3 is TGTGCCAGCAGCCGCCTACAGGGGACGTCTGGAAACACCATATATTTT. Its protein product is CASSRLQGTSGNTIYF.

Points on this clone: One end of the junction is discordant with germline, which a read error may explain. The rearrangement links TRBV11-2 to TRBJ1-2, with 7 bases aligning to TRBD1. The germline V gene encodes CDR1 SGHAT and CDR2 FQNNGV. The length of the CDR3 is 16 residues. CDR3 coding DNA: TGTGCCAGCAGCCTAGAGGCGGACAGGACTAACTATGGCTACACCTTC. Translation gives CASSLEADRTNYGYTF.

V is TRBV24-1 and J is TRBJ2-4, with D possibly matching TRBD2 (6 bases). The germline V gene encodes CDR1 KGHDR and CDR2 SFDVKD. Trimming shortened V by 4 bases and J by 6 bases, and 15 bases separated the two germline ends. This CDR3 region has 15 residues. In nucleotides, the CDR3 is TGTGCCACCAGTGACGCCGGGACTTCGGTAAACATTCAGTACTTC. This codes for CATSDAGTSVNIQYF.

The chain has TRBV7-6 and TRBJ1-1, with 9 bases that match TRBD1. J was trimmed by 2 bases and V by 3 bases; bases with no gene match: 25. Per the germline V gene, CDR1 is SGHVS and CDR2 is FNYEAQ. The CDR3 is 22 residues long. CDR3 loop: CASSLRKDRGVSRGQINTEAFF. CDR3 in DNA: TGTGCCAGCAGCTTGCGTAAGGACAGGGGTGTTTCGCGGGGCCAAATCAACACTGAAGCTTTCTTT.

The chain combines TRBV14 with TRBJ1-2; D is unresolved. The CDR3 spans 13 residues. V lost 1 base and J lost 4, with 7 bases in between. Germline V gene data show CDR1 as SGHDN and CDR2 as FVKESK. The DNA of the CDR3 is TGTGCCAGCAGCCAAGTTAACGGCTATGGCTACACCTTC. Its protein product is CASSQVNGYGYTF.

The chain is built from TRBV9 and TRBJ2-7, with D possibly TRBD1 on 5 matching bases. Trimming took 4 bases from V and 2 from J, leaving 16 bases between them. The CDR3 sequence is 15 residues long. Germline V lookup: CDR1 SGDLS, CDR2 YYNGEE. Written as DNA, the CDR3 is TGTGCCAGCAGCCCGTCCCAGACAGTCACCTACGAGCAGTACTTC. Protein sequence: CASSPSQTVTYEQYF.